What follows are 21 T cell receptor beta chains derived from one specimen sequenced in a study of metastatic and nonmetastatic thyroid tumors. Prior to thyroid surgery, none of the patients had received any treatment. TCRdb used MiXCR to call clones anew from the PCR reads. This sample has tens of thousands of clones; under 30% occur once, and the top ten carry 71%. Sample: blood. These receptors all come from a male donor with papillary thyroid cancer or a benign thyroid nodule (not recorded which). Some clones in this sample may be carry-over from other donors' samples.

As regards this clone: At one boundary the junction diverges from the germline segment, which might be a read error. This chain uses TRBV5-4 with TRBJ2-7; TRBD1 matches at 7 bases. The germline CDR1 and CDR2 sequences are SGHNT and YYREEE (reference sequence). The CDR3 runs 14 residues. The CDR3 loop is CASRPGGSSYDQYF. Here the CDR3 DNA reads TGTGCCAGCAGACCAGGGGGAAGCTCCTACGATCAGTACTTC.

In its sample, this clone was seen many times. CDR3 sequence (DNA): TGTGCCAGCAGAACAGGGGAGGTTCACTATGGCTACACCTTC. It specifies CASRTGEVHYGYTF. The V gene is TRBV6-1, the J gene TRBJ1-2; 7 positions agree with TRBD1. V trimming: 6 bases; J trimming: 3 bases; junction bases outside the gene matches: 7. Per germline, CDR1 MNHNS and CDR2 SASEGT. CDR3 length: 14 residues.

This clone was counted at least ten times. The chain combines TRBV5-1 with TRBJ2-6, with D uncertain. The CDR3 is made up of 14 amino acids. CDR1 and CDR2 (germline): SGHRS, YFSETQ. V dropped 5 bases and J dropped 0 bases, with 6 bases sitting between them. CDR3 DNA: TGCGCCAGCAGTCAGCCCTCTGGGGCCAACGTCCTGACTTTC. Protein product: CASSQPSGANVLTF.

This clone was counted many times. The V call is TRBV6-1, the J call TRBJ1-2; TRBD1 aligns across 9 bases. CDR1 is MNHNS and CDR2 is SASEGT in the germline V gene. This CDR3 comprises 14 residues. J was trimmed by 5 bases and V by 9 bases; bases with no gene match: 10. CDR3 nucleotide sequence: TGTGCCAGATCTCCGACAGGGGGTTTTTATGGCTACACCTTC. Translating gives CARSPTGGFYGYTF.

The CDR3 DNA follows: TGTGCCAGCAGCCAAGAGGGGCGTTGGGGCTACACCTTC. Translated, it gives CASSQEGRWGYTF. J is TRBJ1-2 and V is TRBV3-1; D is possibly TRBD1 (5 bases). The germline V gene encodes CDR1 LGHDT and CDR2 YNNKEL (reference sequence). The CDR3 extends over 13 amino acids. The V and J ends lost 0 bases and 8 bases respectively, with 10 bases between them.

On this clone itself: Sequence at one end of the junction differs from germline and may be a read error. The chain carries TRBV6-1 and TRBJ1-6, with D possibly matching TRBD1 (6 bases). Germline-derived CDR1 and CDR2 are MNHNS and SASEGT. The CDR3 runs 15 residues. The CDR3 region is CASSEYRGRESHLHF. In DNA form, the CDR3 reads TGTGCCAGCAGTGAATATAGGGGGAGAGAGTCACACCTCCACTTT.

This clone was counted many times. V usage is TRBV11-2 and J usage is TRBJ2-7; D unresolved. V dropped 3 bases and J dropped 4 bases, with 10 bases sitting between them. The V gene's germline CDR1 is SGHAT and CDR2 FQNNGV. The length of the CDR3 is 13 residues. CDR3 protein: CASSLVDGYEQYF. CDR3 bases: TGTGCCAGCAGCTTGGTGGACGGTTACGAGCAGTACTTC.

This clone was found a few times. Written as DNA, the CDR3 is TGTGCCAGCAGTTTAGGCCTAGGGCAGGAGACCCAGTACTTC. Translated, it gives CASSLGLGQETQYF. The V gene is TRBV28, the J gene TRBJ2-5; D unclear. Trimming pared 2 bases from V and 5 bases from J, leaving 12 bases between. Germline V gene data show CDR1 as MDHEN and CDR2 as SYDVKM. There are 14 residues in the CDR3.

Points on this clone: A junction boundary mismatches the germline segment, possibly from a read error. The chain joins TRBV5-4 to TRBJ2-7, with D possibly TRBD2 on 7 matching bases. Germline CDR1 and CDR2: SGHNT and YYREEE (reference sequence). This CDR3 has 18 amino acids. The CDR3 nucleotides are TGCGCCAGCAGCTTGGCGGTCAGGGGAGCGGGGAGTATTAACGAGCAGTACTTC. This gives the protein CASSLAVRGAGSINEQYF.

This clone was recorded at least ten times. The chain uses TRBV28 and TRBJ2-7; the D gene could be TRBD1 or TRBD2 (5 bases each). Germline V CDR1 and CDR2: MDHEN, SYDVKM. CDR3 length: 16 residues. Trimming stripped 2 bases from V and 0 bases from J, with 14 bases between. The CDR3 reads CASSLNRGLSSYEQYF. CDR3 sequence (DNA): TGTGCCAGCAGTTTAAATCGGGGCCTAAGCTCCTACGAGCAGTACTTC. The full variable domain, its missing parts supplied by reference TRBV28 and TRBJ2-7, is DVKVTQSSRYLVKRTGEKVFLECVQDMDHENMFWYRQDPGLGLRLIYFSYDVKMKEKGDIPEGYSVSREKKERFSLILESASTNQTSMYLCASSLNRGLSSYEQYFGPGTRLTVT.

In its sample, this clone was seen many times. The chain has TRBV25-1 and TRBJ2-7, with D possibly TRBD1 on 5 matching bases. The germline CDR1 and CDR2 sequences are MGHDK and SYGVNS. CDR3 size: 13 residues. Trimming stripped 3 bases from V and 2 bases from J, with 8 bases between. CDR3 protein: CASSDRQPYEQYF. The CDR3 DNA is TGTGCCAGCAGTGACAGACAGCCCTACGAGCAGTACTTC.

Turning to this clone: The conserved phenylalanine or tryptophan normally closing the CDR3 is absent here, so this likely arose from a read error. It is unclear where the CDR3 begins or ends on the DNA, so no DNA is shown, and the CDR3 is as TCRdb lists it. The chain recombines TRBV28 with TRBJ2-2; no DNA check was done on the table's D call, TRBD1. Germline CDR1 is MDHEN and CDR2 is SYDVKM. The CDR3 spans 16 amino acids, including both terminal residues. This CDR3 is CASGDRGRGKAGELFI.

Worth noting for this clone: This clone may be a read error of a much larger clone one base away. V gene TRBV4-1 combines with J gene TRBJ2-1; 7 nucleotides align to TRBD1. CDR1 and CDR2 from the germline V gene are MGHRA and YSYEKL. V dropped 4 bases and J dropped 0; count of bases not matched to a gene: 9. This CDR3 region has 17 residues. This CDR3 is CASSPQGVMDSYNEQFF. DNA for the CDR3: TGCGCCAGCAGCCCTCAGGGGGTTATGGACTCCTACAATGAGCAGTTCTTC.

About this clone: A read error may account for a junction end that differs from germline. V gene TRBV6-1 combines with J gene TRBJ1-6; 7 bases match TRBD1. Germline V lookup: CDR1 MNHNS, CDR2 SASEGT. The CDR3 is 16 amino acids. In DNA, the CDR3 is TGTGCCAGCAGTGTCGGGACAGAGGGAAATAATTCACCCCACCACTTT. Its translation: CASSVGTEGNNSPHHF.

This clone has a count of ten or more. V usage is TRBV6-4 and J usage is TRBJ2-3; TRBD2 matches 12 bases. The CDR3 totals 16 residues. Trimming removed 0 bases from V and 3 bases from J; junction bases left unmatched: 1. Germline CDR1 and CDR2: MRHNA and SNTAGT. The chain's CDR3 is CASSDSGTSGTDTQYF. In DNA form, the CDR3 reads TGTGCCAGCAGTGACTCGGGGACTAGCGGGACAGATACGCAGTATTTT.

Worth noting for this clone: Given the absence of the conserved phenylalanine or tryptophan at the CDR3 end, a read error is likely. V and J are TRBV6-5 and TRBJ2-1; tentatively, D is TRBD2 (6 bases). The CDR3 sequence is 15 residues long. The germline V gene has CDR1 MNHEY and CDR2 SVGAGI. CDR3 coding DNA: TGTGCCTGCAGTTACGGGCGGGGTTTGGCAAATGAGCAGTTCTTA. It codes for CACSYGRGLANEQFL.

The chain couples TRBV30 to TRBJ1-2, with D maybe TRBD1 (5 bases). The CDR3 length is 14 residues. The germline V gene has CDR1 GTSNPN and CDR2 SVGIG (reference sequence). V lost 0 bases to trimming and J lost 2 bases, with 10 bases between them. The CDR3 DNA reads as TGTGCCTGGAGTGTACACGGGACGAACTATGGCTACACCTTC. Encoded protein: CAWSVHGTNYGYTF.

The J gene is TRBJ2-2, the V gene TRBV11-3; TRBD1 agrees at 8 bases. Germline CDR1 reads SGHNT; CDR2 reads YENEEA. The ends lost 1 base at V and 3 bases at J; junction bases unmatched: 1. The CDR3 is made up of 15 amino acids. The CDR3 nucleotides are TGTGCCAGCAGCTTAGGGACAGGGTACACCGGGGAGCTGTTTTTT. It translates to CASSLGTGYTGELFF.

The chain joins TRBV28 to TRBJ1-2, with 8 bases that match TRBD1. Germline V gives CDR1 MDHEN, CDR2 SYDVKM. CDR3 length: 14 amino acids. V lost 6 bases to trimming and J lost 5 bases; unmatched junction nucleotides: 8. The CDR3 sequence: CASSTRTGRYGYTF. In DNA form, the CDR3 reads TGTGCCAGCAGCACAAGGACAGGGCGATATGGCTACACCTTC.

CDR3 in amino acids: CASRDPTGAFLFYEQYF. DNA of the CDR3: TGTGCCAGCAGGGACCCGACAGGGGCTTTCCTATTCTACGAGCAGTACTTC. The J gene is TRBJ2-7, the V gene TRBV2, with 8 bases identical to TRBD1. The CDR3 totals 17 residues. Losses at the gene ends were 6 bases for V and 3 bases for J; bases not matched to a gene: 16. The germline gives CDR1 SNHLY, CDR2 FYNNEI.

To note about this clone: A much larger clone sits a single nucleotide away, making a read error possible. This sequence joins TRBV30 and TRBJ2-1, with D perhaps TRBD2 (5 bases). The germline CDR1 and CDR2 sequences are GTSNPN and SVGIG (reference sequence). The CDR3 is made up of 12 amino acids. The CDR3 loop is CALRGTYNEQFF. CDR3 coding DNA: TGTGCACTCAGAGGGACCTACAATGAGCAGTTCTTC.